The subject of this entry is one T cell receptor (beta chain). Its target is unknown. Template switching by 5'RACE produced TCR cDNA, adding a universal primer site and UMIs. MiXCR, applied by TCRdb to the 5' RACE reads, yields one record per CDR3 protein. The sample records roughly 340,000 distinct CDR3 sequences, about 4% being singletons. These data come from a study of T cells after yellow fever vaccination. Findings and caveats of the study: It was a weaker secondary response, yet one that peaked faster, at day 5 versus 15. Only a small proportion of the clonotypes turned up in both the CD4 and the CD8 compartments, likely arising from convergent recombination.

CDR3 length equals 15 residues. Germline assignment: CDR1 MGHRA and CDR2 YSYEKL. Trimming removed 0 bases from V and 4 bases from J, with 10 bases in between. Sample: PBMCs, taken 5 days after the yellow fever booster vaccination. The source is a man aged 18 to 35 who received the YFV17D yellow fever vaccine. This chain links TRBV4-1 with TRBJ2-1; D uncertain. CDR3 region: CASSQDPTPYNEQFF. In DNA, the CDR3 is TGCGCCAGCAGCCAAGACCCCACCCCTTACAATGAGCAGTTCTTC.